This T cell receptor (beta chain) was sequenced during a study of T cells in Graves' hyperthyroidism and ophthalmopathy (dated by TCRdb to the late 2010s). At the level of the whole study: Peripheral blood was sampled at the time of initial diagnosis, prior to any treatment. To identify distinguishing TCR V-J signatures, a discovery cohort of about 95 patients was used, comprising 40 to 45 with Graves' ophthalmopathy and 57 with stable Graves' hyperthyroidism. Prospective prediction of ophthalmopathy was tested in an independent validation cohort consisting of some 19 hyperthyroidism patients and 15 to 17 patients who later progressed to ophthalmopathy. For training and testing, the 80 to 100 patients in the discovery cohort were randomly divided in a 7:3 ratio. Thyroid tissue and blood T-cell repertoires from six Graves' hyperthyroidism patients were also compared in the study. Following sampling, methimazole starting at 30 mg daily was given to hyperthyroidism patients, and high-dose intravenous methylprednisolone was given to ophthalmopathy patients. The paper reports TCR Vbeta CDR3 sequencing of some 140 peripheral blood samples: 43 ophthalmopathy, some 80 hyperthyroidism and approximately 17 progressor patients. The study at large found these results: A model built on a 13 V-J signature distinguished ophthalmopathy from stable hyperthyroidism, reaching around 87% sensitivity and under 84% specificity in cross-validation and 80%/75% in testing. In validation, the model predicted progression to ophthalmopathy a median of about 6.5 months before onset, with about 70% sensitivity and around 76% specificity. Most expanded thyroid clonotypes (frequency above 0.001) were also detected in blood, a finding suggesting that blood repertoires may reflect thyroid immune responses. No statistical method was used to set the sample size in advance, and investigators knew the group allocation.

Stable Graves' hyperthyroidism was defined as no progression to ophthalmopathy during 18 months of follow-up. The hyperthyroidism patients were between 18 and 65 years old and newly diagnosed, with a disease duration of less than 2 months. The study excluded patients with uncontrolled infections, other autoimmune diseases, pregnancy or lactation. Clinical symptoms, serum thyroxine and TRAb, thyroid ultrasound, and orbital computed tomography formed the basis for the diagnoses. PBMCs were isolated from around 10 ml of fresh peripheral blood by Ficoll-Paque density gradient centrifugation. Total RNA was extracted with Trizol reagent, and quality was checked on an Agilent 2100 Bioanalyzer. Amplification of TCR beta CDR3 regions was carried out from RNA transcripts. A first-round RT-PCR of the TCR CDR3 used the HTBI primer set with the Qiagen OneStep RT-PCR kit. The libraries were constructed in a second round of multiplex PCR and then size-selected and purified. Sequencing of the libraries was done on an Illumina HiSeq2000 using paired-end 100 bp reads. Per the source publication's procedure: SOAPnuke was used to process the raw data, removing reads that contained adapters or uncalled bases, had a mean Phred below 15, or lacked an exact match to the constant primer or identifier. High-quality paired reads were merged using COPE v1.2.5, and each unique nucleotide sequence was defined as a clonotype. Clonotypes were aligned to IMGT TRBV, TRBD and TRBJ reference segments using MiTCR v1.1. The analysis was restricted to V-J combinations with a frequency above 0.0001, which together covered around 99% of the repertoires. The TCS score was defined as the ratio of F50 (clonal expansion) to E x V (chaos), calculated using BLOSUM62-based TCRdist between CDR3 peptides within each V-J. Welch's t-statistics and random forest reduced 500 to 550 V-J features to 10 to 15, which were used in a naive Bayes classifier (R e1071). The raw public reads went through TCRdb reprocessing: fastp at Q25, MiXCR clone calling, in-frame beta chains kept. Rows are unified per CDR3 protein, each entry keeping the most common DNA and genes. Clone size and V and J calls follow TCRdb, not the original study. The sample table contains a few hundred thousand distinct CDR3 sequences; only one count was recorded for 25% of them. The leading ten clones occupy around 67% of the sample.

There are 12 amino acids in the CDR3, from cysteine to phenylalanine inclusive. The sequence is cut down to CDR3 DNA, 36 bases in frame from base 1. Trimming costs V 7 bases and J 1 base, and their ends lie 5 bases apart. This clonotype was counted at least ten times. The antigen it binds to is not known. Base qualities are missing; no much larger clone stands one base away. The rearranged chain carries TRBV12-3 or TRBV12-4 and TRBJ1-5, with the D segment identity uncertain. This TCR derives from a man in his fifties with Graves' hyperthyroidism. The sample was blood. The CDR3 reads as follows: CASKMSNQPQHF. The nucleotide sequence reads TGTGCCAGCAAGATGAGCAATCAGCCCCAGCATTTT.